The clone carrying this TCR delta chain is deemed medium-sized. Its antigen is currently unknown. This sample is drawn from a study of human gamma delta and Vdelta1 T cells. V shed 0 bases and J shed 5 bases, with 46 bases lying between them. CDR1 TSWWSYY and CDR2 QGS come from the germline V gene. This CDR3 has 26 amino acids. TCRdb applied CATT to the PCR reads for clone calling. Among roughly 6,000 delta-chain clones listed, approximately 39% were seen once. The genes are TRDV1 and TRDJ1, with a weak D call TRDD3 (8 bases). Sequencing input: Vdelta1 gamma-delta T cells from blood grown in culture (DOT cells). The TCR originated in a human donor in good health. The chain's CDR3 is CALGELAKAFLPPSTGGLGVGDKLIF. DNA for the CDR3: TGTGCTCTTGGGGAACTAGCGAAGGCCTTCCTCCCCCCTAGTACTGGGGGCCTTGGGGTAGGAGATAAACTCATCTTT.